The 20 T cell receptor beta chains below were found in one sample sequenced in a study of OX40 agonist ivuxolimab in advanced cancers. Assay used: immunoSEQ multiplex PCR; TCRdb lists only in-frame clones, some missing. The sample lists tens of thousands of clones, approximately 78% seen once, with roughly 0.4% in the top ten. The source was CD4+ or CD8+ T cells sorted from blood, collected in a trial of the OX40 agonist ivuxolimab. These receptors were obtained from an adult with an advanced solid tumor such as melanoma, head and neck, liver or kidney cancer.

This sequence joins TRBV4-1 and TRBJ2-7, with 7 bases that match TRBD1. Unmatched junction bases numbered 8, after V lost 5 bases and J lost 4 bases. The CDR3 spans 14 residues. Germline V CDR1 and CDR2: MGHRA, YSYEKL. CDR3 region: CASSSPGQTYEQYF. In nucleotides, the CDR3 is TGCGCCAGCAGCTCCCCGGGACAGACATACGAGCAGTACTTC.

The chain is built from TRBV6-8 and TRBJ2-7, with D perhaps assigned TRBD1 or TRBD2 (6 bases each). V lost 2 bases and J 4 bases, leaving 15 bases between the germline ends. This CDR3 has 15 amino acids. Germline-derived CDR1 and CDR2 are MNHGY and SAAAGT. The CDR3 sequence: CASSYQRRRGYEQYF. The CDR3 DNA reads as TGTGCCAGCAGTTACCAGAGGCGGAGGGGGTACGAGCAGTACTTC.

The CDR3 is CASSLPLVVNTEAFF. CDR3 DNA: TGTGCCAGCAGTTTACCATTGGTAGTGAACACTGAAGCTTTCTTT. The rearrangement joins TRBV28 to TRBJ1-1; D unresolved. V lost 2 bases and J 0 bases, leaving 10 bases between the germline ends. Germline loops: CDR1 MDHEN, CDR2 SYDVKM. The CDR3 is made up of 15 amino acids.

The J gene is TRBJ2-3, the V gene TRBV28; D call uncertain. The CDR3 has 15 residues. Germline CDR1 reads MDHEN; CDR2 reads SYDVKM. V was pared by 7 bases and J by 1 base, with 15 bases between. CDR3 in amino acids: CASKTAGPRTDTQYF. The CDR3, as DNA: TGTGCCAGCAAAACGGCAGGACCGCGCACAGATACGCAGTATTTT.

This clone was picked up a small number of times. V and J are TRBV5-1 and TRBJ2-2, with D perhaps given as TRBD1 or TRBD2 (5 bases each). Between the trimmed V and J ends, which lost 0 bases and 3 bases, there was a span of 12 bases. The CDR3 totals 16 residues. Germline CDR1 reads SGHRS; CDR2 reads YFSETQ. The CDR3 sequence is CASSLAGLRDTGELFF. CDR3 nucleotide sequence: TGCGCCAGCAGCTTGGCGGGGCTTAGGGACACCGGGGAGCTGTTTTTT.

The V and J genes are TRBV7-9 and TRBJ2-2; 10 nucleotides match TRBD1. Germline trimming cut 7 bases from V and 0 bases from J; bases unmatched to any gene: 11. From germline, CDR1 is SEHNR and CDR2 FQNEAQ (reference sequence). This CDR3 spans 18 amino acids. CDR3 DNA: TGTGCCAGCACCCGGTGGGGACAGGGGCCCTCGAACACCGGGGAGCTGTTTTTT. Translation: CASTRWGQGPSNTGELFF. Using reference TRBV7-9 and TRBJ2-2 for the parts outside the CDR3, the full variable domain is DTGVSQNPRHKITKRGQNVTFRCDPISEHNRLYWYRQTLGQGPEFLTYFQNEAQLEKSRLLSDRFSAERPKGSFSTLEIQRTEQGDSAMYLCASTRWGQGPSNTGELFFGEGSRLTVL.

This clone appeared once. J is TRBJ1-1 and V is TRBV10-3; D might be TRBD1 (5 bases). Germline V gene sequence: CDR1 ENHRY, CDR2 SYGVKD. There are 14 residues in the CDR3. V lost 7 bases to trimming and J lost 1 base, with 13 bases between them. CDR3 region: CAIMVQEENTEAFF. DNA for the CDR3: TGTGCCATCATGGTACAGGAGGAGAACACTGAAGCTTTCTTT.

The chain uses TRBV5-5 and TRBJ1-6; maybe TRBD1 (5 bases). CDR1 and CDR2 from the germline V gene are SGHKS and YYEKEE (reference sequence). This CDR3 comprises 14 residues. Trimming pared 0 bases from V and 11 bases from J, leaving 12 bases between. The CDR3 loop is CASSLAGRDAPLHF. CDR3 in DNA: TGTGCCAGCAGCTTGGCGGGCAGGGATGCACCCCTCCACTTT.

The CDR3 spells CASRQKGGTEAFF. In DNA form, the CDR3 reads TGCGCCAGCAGGCAGAAGGGGGGGACTGAAGCTTTCTTT. This chain joins TRBV5-1 and TRBJ1-1; possibly TRBD1 for D (6 bases). The ends were cut back, 5 bases at V and 5 bases at J, with 13 bases in the middle. The germline CDR1 and CDR2 sequences are SGHRS and YFSETQ. The CDR3 is 13 amino acids.

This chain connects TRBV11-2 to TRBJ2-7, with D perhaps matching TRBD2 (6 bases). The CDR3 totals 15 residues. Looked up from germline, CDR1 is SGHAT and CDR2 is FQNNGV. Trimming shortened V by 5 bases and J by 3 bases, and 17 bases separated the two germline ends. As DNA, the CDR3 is TGTGCCAGCAGCGGGCGGGATCACGGGGGCTACGAGCAGTACTTC. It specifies CASSGRDHGGYEQYF.

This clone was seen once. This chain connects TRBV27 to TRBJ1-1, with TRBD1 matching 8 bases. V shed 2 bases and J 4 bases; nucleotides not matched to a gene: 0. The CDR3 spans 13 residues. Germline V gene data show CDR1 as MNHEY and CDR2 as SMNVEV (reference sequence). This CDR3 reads CASSLTGGTEAFF. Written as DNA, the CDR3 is TGTGCCAGCAGTTTAACAGGGGGCACTGAAGCTTTCTTT.

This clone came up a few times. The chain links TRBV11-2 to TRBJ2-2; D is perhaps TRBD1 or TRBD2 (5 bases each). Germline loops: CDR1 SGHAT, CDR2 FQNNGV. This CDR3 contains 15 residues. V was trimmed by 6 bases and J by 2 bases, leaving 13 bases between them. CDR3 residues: CASRGTTGNTGELFF. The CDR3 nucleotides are TGTGCCAGCAGGGGGACGACTGGAAACACCGGGGAGCTGTTTTTT.

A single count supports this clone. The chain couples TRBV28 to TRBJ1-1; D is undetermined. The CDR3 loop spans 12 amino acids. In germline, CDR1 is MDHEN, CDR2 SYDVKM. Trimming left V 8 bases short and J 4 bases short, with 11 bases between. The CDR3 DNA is TGTGCCAGCGTCCGGGCAGCCACTGAAGCTTTCTTT. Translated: CASVRAATEAFF.

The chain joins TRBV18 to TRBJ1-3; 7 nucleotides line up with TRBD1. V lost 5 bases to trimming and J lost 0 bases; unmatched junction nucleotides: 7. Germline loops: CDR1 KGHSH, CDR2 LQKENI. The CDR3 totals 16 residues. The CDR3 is CASSTGTVLSGNTIYF. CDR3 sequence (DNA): TGTGCCAGCTCAACGGGGACAGTCCTCTCTGGAAACACCATATATTTT.

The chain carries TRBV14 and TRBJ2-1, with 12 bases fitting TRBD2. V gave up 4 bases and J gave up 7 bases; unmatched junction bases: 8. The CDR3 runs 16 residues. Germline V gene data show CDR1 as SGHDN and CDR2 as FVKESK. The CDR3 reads CASSLSTSGRRNEQFF. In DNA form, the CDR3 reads TGTGCCAGCAGCCTATCGACTAGCGGGAGACGGAATGAGCAGTTCTTC.

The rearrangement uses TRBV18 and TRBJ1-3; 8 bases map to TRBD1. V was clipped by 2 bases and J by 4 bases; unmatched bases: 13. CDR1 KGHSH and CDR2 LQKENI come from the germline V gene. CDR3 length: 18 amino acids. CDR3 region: CASSPLTPGGAEGNTIYF. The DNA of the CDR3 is TGTGCCAGCTCACCATTAACCCCAGGGGGCGCGGAAGGAAACACCATATATTTT.

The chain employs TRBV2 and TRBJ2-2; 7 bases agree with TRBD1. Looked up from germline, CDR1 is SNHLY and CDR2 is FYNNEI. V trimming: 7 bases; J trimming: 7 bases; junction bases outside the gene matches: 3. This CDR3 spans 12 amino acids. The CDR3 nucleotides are TGTGCCAGCACCAGGGGGATCGGGGAGCTGTTTTTT. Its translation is CASTRGIGELFF.

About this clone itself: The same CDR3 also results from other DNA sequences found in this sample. The DNA of the CDR3 is TGTGCCAGCCGAATAGCGGATACGCAGTATTTT. Encoded protein: CASRIADTQYF. This chain connects TRBV25-1 to TRBJ2-3; D is possibly TRBD2 (5 bases). CDR1 and CDR2 (germline): MGHDK, SYGVNS. Trimming left V 8 bases short and J 6 bases short, with 9 bases between. CDR3 length: 11 residues.

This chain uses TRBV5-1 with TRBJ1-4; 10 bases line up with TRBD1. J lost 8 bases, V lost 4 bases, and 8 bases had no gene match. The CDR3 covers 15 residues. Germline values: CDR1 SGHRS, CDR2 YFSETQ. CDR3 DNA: TGCGCCAGCAGCCCGGTGGGGACAGGGGAAGAAAAACTGTTTTTT. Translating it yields CASSPVGTGEEKLFF.

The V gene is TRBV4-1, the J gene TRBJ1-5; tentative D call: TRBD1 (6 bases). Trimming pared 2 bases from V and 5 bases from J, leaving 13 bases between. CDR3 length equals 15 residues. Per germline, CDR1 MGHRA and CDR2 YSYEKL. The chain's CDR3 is CASSQHRDPYQPQHF. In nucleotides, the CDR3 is TGCGCCAGCAGCCAACACAGGGATCCATATCAGCCCCAGCATTTT.